These T cell receptor beta chains were read from a single sample in a study of T cells after posttransplantation cyclophosphamide. The method was immunoSEQ multiplex PCR; TCRdb's version includes in-frame clones alone and lacks a portion of them. The sample contains 21,000 or so clones, roughly 98% of which appear only once. The sequenced sample was naive CD8+ T cells sorted from PBMCs. The receptors stem from a man aged 40-49 years in good health, CMV-negative, and a related stem cell transplant donor. The CDR3 runs from the conserved cysteine through the conserved F or W. Fields, in order: clone size, V gene, D gene, J gene, CDR3 protein, CDR3 DNA. The D gene is left open where the match is weak. Some rows have no size entry. The others give once, few or many, or a class for an expanded clone.

>.|TRBV5-1|TRBD2|TRBJ2-7
CASSTRREVNEQYF
TGCGCCAGCAGCACTCGGCGGGAGGTTAACGAGCAGTACTTC
>.|TRBV9|TRBD2|TRBJ2-5
CASSVGTSGKRTQYF
TGTGCCAGCAGCGTAGGTACTAGCGGGAAGCGAACCCAGTACTTC
>.|TRBV25-1|.|TRBJ1-2
CASSEYSGANYGYTF
TGTGCCAGCAGTGAATACAGCGGTGCTAACTATGGCTACACCTTC
>.|TRBV19|TRBD2|TRBJ2-1
CASSIRDYKYNEQFF
TGTGCCAGTAGTATCCGGGACTACAAATACAATGAGCAGTTCTTC
>.|TRBV27|TRBD1|TRBJ2-3
CASSLSVRGITDTQYF
TGTGCCAGCAGTTTATCGGTCAGGGGGATCACAGATACGCAGTATTTT
>.|TRBV7-8|TRBD2|TRBJ2-1
CASSFLAGGRDDEQFF
TGTGCCAGCAGCTTTCTAGCGGGAGGAAGGGACGATGAGCAGTTCTTC
>.|TRBV14|TRBD1|TRBJ2-7
CASSLPGTGNEQYF
TGTGCCAGCAGCCTACCCGGGACAGGGAACGAGCAGTACTTC
>.|TRBV5-6|TRBD2|TRBJ2-2
CASSFGLDMGASAGELFF
TGTGCCAGCAGCTTCGGACTAGATATGGGAGCATCGGCCGGGGAGCTGTTTTTT
>.|TRBV6-5|.|TRBJ1-5
CASSDNWIQPQHF
TGTGCCAGCAGTGACAATTGGATTCAGCCCCAGCATTTT
>.|TRBV28|.|TRBJ1-5
CASSHRDGLSAQHF
TGTGCCAGCAGTCACCGGGACGGACTATCGGCCCAGCATTTT
>.|TRBV7-7|TRBD2|TRBJ2-5
CASSPGLAGGWETQYF
TGTGCTAGCAGCCCCGGACTAGCGGGAGGATGGGAGACCCAGTACTTC
>once|TRBV10-3|.|TRBJ2-7
CAIAESVYEQYF
TGTGCCATCGCTGAGTCGGTCTACGAGCAGTACTTC
>.|TRBV13|.|TRBJ1-2
CASSLASQNDLNYGYTF
TGTGCCAGCAGCTTAGCATCACAGAATGACCTCAACTATGGCTACACCTTC
>.|TRBV29-1|.|TRBJ2-1
CSVFIRRGHNEQFF
TGCAGCGTTTTCATACGGCGGGGTCACAATGAGCAGTTCTTC
>.|TRBV4-3|.|TRBJ2-1
CASSQDPWDTSSYNEQFF
TGCGCCAGCAGCCAAGATCCCTGGGACACAAGCTCCTACAATGAGCAGTTCTTC
>.|TRBV6-5|TRBD1|TRBJ2-2
CASQRTGQPGELFF
TGTGCCAGCCAAAGGACAGGGCAGCCCGGGGAGCTGTTTTTT
>.|TRBV7-6|TRBD1|TRBJ2-7
CASSPGTGWTYEQYF
TGTGCCAGCAGCCCGGGGACAGGGTGGACCTACGAGCAGTACTTC
>.|TRBV28|.|TRBJ2-5
CASSLRLEETQYF
TGTGCCAGCAGTCTGCGGCTAGAAGAGACCCAGTACTTC
>.|TRBV6-5|.|TRBJ2-3
CASGYAGSDTQYF
TGTGCCAGCGGCTATGCGGGGTCAGATACGCAGTATTTT
>.|TRBV30|TRBD1|TRBJ1-4
CAWSAGTGGNEKLFF
TGTGCCTGGAGTGCAGGGACAGGGGGGAATGAAAAACTGTTTTTT
>.|TRBV27|TRBD1|TRBJ1-1
CASSFIGTGGPEAFF
TGTGCCAGCAGTTTCATTGGGACAGGGGGACCCGAAGCTTTCTTT
>.|TRBV6-1|.|TRBJ2-7
CASSEIRQRPTYEQYF
TGTGCCAGCAGTGAAATCCGCCAGCGGCCGACCTACGAGCAGTACTTC
>.|TRBV13|.|TRBJ1-3
CASSTDTSGNTIYF
TGTGCCAGCAGCACGGACACCTCTGGAAACACCATATATTTT
>.|TRBV28|TRBD2|TRBJ2-1
CASRLAGEVNEQFF
TGTGCCAGCAGACTAGCGGGAGAGGTGAATGAGCAGTTCTTC
>once|TRBV7-2|TRBD2|TRBJ2-3
CASTKMAYGGRRENTQYF
TGTGCCAGCACCAAAATGGCCTACGGCGGGAGGCGAGAGAATACGCAGTATTTT
>.|TRBV30|.|TRBJ2-2
CAWIVDTGELFF
TGTGCCTGGATAGTCGATACCGGGGAGCTGTTTTTT
>.|TRBV30|.|TRBJ2-2
CAWIAAHTGELFF
TGTGCCTGGATTGCGGCTCACACCGGGGAGCTGTTTTTT
>.|TRBV7-9|TRBD2|TRBJ2-1
CASELAGDNEQFF
TGTGCCAGCGAACTAGCGGGGGACAATGAGCAGTTCTTC
>once|TRBV9|TRBD1|TRBJ2-7
CASSPGGSLYEQYF
TGTGCCAGCAGCCCAGGGGGCAGTCTATACGAGCAGTACTTC
>.|TRBV7-9|.|TRBJ2-5
CASSFITPQETQYF
TGTGCCAGCAGCTTTATTACACCACAAGAGACCCAGTACTTC
>.|TRBV28|.|TRBJ2-1
CASTTRAYNEQFF
TGTGCCAGCACCACTAGGGCCTACAATGAGCAGTTCTTC
>.|TRBV27|.|TRBJ1-2
CASSSGGRNYGYTF
TGTGCCAGCAGTTCGGGGGGCCGCAACTATGGCTACACCTTC
>.|TRBV6-6|TRBD2|TRBJ2-1
CASTTSGRASEQFF
TGTGCCAGCACCACTAGCGGGAGGGCCAGTGAGCAGTTCTTC
>.|TRBV19|TRBD2|TRBJ2-1
CASSWASGSGYNEQFF
TGTGCCAGTAGTTGGGCTAGCGGGAGTGGTTACAATGAGCAGTTCTTC
>.|TRBV6-5|.|TRBJ1-2
CAVGLDGYTF
TGTGCAGTAGGACTCGATGGCTACACCTTC
>.|TRBV11-3|.|TRBJ2-2
CASSFALGQLNTGELFF
TGTGCCAGCAGCTTTGCCCTCGGACAGTTGAACACCGGGGAGCTGTTTTTT
>once|TRBV27|TRBD1|TRBJ2-2
CASSWDRGTGELFF
TGTGCCAGCAGTTGGGACAGAGGAACCGGGGAGCTGTTTTTT
>.|TRBV4-1|.|TRBJ2-1
CASSQEWATARNEQFF
TGCGCCAGCAGCCAAGAGTGGGCTACCGCTCGCAATGAGCAGTTCTTC
>.|TRBV19|.|TRBJ2-3
CASSIYGGEADTQYF
TGTGCCAGTAGTATTTACGGGGGAGAGGCAGATACGCAGTATTTT
>once|TRBV18|.|TRBJ2-5
CASSPLELRAQETQYF
TGTGCCAGCTCTCCCCTGGAGTTGCGAGCCCAAGAGACCCAGTACTTC
>.|TRBV5-8|TRBD2|TRBJ2-2
CASSQVPGLAGTNTGELFF
TGTGCCAGCAGTCAAGTCCCGGGACTAGCGGGAACGAACACCGGGGAGCTGTTTTTT
>.|TRBV7-2|.|TRBJ2-1
CASSLTGLEQFF
TGTGCCAGCAGCTTAACTGGGCTCGAGCAGTTCTTC
>.|TRBV28|.|TRBJ2-4
CASRLDVAKNIQYF
TGTGCCAGCAGGCTAGATGTGGCCAAAAACATTCAGTACTTC
>.|TRBV5-6|.|TRBJ2-3
CASSFVAASTDTQYF
TGTGCCAGCAGCTTCGTGGCGGCCAGCACAGATACGCAGTATTTT
>.|TRBV15|TRBD2|TRBJ2-1
CATSRGLAGDEQFF
TGTGCCACCAGCAGGGGACTAGCGGGCGATGAGCAGTTCTTC
>.|TRBV27|.|TRBJ1-5
CASSFGVRDQPQHF
TGTGCCAGCAGTTTCGGGGTTCGCGATCAGCCCCAGCATTTT
>.|TRBV7-9|TRBD1|TRBJ1-4
CASRRPGGGNEKLFF
TGTGCCAGCAGACGACCAGGGGGCGGGAATGAAAAACTGTTTTTT
>.|TRBV4-3|TRBD2|TRBJ2-7
CASSQGLAGHEQYF
TGCGCCAGCAGCCAAGGACTAGCGGGCCACGAGCAGTACTTC
>once|TRBV11-2|.|TRBJ2-1
CASSTREVAYNEQFF
TGTGCCAGCAGCACCAGGGAGGTCGCCTACAATGAGCAGTTCTTC
>.|TRBV5-1|TRBD2|TRBJ2-7
CASTERPGLAGVSYEQYF
TGCGCCAGCACCGAAAGACCGGGTCTAGCGGGAGTATCCTACGAGCAGTACTTC
>.|TRBV19|TRBD1|TRBJ1-5
CASSKGTEDQPQHF
TGTGCCAGTAGTAAGGGGACAGAAGATCAGCCCCAGCATTTT
>once|TRBV6-6|TRBD1|TRBJ1-2
CASSPTGVNGYTF
TGTGCCAGCAGCCCTACAGGGGTAAACGGCTACACCTTC
>.|TRBV6-1|.|TRBJ1-1
CASSEWGKMNTEAFF
TGTGCCAGCAGTGAATGGGGCAAGATGAACACTGAAGCTTTCTTT
>.|TRBV10-3|.|TRBJ2-1
CAISDQGHEQFF
TGTGCCATCAGTGATCAGGGGCATGAGCAGTTCTTC
>.|TRBV28|TRBD2|TRBJ2-1
CASRERAGGYNEQFF
TGTGCCAGCAGGGAGAGAGCGGGAGGGTACAATGAGCAGTTCTTC